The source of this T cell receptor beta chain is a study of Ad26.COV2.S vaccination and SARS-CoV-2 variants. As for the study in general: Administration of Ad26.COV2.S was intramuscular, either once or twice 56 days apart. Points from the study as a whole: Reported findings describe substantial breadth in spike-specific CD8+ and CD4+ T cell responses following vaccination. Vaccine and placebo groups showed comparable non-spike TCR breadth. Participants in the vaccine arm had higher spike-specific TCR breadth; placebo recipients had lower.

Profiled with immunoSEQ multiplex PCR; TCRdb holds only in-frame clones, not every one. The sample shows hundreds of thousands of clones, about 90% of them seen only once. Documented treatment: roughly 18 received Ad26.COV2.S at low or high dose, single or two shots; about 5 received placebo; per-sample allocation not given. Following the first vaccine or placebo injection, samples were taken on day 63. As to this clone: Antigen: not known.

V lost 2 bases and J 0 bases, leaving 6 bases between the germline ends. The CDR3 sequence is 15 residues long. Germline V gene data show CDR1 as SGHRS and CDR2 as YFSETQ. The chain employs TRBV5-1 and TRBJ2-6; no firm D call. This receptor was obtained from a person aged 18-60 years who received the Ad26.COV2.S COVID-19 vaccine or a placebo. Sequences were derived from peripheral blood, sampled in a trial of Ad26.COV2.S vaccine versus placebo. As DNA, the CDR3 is TGCGCCAGCAGCTTCTTTAGCTCTGGGGCCAACGTCCTGACTTTC. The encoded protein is CASSFFSSGANVLTF.